This T cell receptor beta chain originates from a study of blood T cell repertoires in COVID-19. Study in general: Acute and convalescent COVID-19 samples came from the United States, Italy and Spain. The cDNA or gDNA used as material had been derived from T cells, B-cell-depleted T cells, or PBMCs.

Authors' analysis steps: Amplification from reference gene primers served as the basis for estimated nucleated cell counts. The repertoire was sequenced with immunoSEQ multiplex PCR; TCRdb's copy has only in-frame clones and lacks some. The V and J calls and clone size were taken over from that table, and D and trimming were inferred from the DNA. The table has over 200,000 clones, approximately 90% seen once. With V trimmed by 5 bases and J by 7 bases, 7 bases remained unmatched. CDR3 length: 13 residues. Germline CDR1 SNHLY, CDR2 FYNNEI. This sequence was found in a young woman who had recovered from COVID-19. Sequencing input: peripheral blood. The J gene is TRBJ1-2, the V gene TRBV2; 7 bases match TRBD1. The CDR3 DNA sequence: TGTGCCAGCAGTAAAGACAGGGTTGGTGGCTACACCTTC. The encoded protein is CASSKDRVGGYTF.